This TCR beta chain was captured in a study of cytomegalovirus exposure and HLA in healthy donors. About the research overall: Membership in the Caucasian-associated ancestry cluster was found for about 80% of approximately 380 genotyped donors.

This clone appeared a single time. Its matching antigen is unknown. The study ran its PCR with 60 Vbeta and 13 Jbeta primers. Profiling relied on immunoSEQ multiplex PCR, and the TCRdb table lists in-frame clones only, not all of them. The data show 150,000 to 200,000 clones, about nine tenths seen once. Germline V lookup: CDR1 SGHAT, CDR2 FQDESV (reference sequence). The length of the CDR3 is 11 residues. The V end was cut by 4 bases, the J end by 6 bases, with 5 bases between. Findings of the study overall: Productive status was seen about 87% or about 30% of the time for most TCR beta V segments in an earlier analysis. Later findings reportedly placed an Asian-associated ancestry cluster below the approximately 670-donor mean for N-insertions.

This chain uses TRBV11-1 with TRBJ2-3; D is unclear. This sequence originates from a boy under 10 years old in good health and CMV-seronegative. The specimen sequenced was PBMCs. Here the CDR3 DNA reads TGTGCCAGCAGCTCCCTGGATACGCAGTATTTT. Amino acids: CASSSLDTQYF.